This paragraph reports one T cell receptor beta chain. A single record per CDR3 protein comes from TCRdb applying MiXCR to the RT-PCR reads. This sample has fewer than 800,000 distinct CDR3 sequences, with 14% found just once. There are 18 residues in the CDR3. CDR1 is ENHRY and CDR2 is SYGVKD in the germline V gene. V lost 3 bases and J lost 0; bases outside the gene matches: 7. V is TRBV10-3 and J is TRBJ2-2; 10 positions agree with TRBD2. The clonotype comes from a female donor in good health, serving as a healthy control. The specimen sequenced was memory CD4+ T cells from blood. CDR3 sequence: CAISERLAGEANTGELFF. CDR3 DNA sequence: TGTGCCATCAGTGAAAGGCTAGCGGGAGAGGCGAACACCGGGGAGCTGTTTTTT.